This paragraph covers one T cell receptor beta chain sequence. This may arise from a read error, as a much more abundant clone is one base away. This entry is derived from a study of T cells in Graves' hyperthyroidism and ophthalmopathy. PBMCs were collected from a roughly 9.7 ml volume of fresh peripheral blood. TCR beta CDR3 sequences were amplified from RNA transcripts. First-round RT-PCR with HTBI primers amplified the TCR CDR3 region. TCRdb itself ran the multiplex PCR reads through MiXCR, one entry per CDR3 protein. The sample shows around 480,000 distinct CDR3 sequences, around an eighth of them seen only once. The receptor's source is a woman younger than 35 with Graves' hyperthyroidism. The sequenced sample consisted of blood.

The CDR3 DNA sequence: TGTGCCAGCAGCCCGGGACTAGCGAAACAAGAGACCCAGCACTTC. Protein product: CASSPGLAKQETQHF. The chain joins TRBV11-3 to TRBJ2-5, with 10 positions matching TRBD2. This CDR3 is built from 15 residues. Germline V CDR1 and CDR2: SGHNT, YENEEA.